A single sample gave rise to the 29 T cell receptor beta chains below, sequenced in a study of radiotherapy plus CTLA-4 blockade in lung cancer. Libraries were prepared by immunoSEQ multiplex PCR; TCRdb keeps only in-frame clonotypes and omits some of them. Of about 95,000 clones in the sample, around four fifths are singletons; the top ten hold roughly 0.84%. The source was peripheral blood, collected from a patient treated with radiotherapy plus ipilimumab. The receptor source for this set is a human donor with non-small cell lung cancer who had stable disease on radiotherapy plus ipilimumab.

The chain couples TRBV2 to TRBJ1-6; D is unresolved. Per the germline V gene, CDR1 is SNHLY and CDR2 is FYNNEI. V was trimmed by 5 bases and J by 3 bases, leaving 5 bases between them. The CDR3 covers 13 residues. This chain's CDR3 is CASSPGYNSPLHF. The DNA of the CDR3 is TGTGCCAGCAGTCCGGGCTATAATTCACCCCTCCACTTT.

The rearrangement uses TRBV27 and TRBJ1-2; maybe TRBD1 (5 bases). This CDR3 is built from 13 residues. Per the germline V gene, CDR1 is MNHEY and CDR2 is SMNVEV (reference sequence). V lost 5 bases and J lost 4, with 11 bases in between. The CDR3 DNA sequence: TGTGCCAGCAGTGGGACGGGGTCCTATGGCTACACCTTC. Residues: CASSGTGSYGYTF.

The J gene is TRBJ2-2, the V gene TRBV9; D unresolved. CDR1 is SGDLS, CDR2 YYNGEE, per germline. The CDR3 extends over 13 amino acids. V lost 3 bases and J 4 bases, leaving 7 bases between the germline ends. Here the CDR3 DNA reads TGTGCCAGCAGCGCGGTCTTCACCGGGGAGCTGTTTTTT. It encodes CASSAVFTGELFF.

The V and J genes are TRBV7-9 and TRBJ1-1; D uncertain. V lost 1 base to trimming and J lost 0 bases, with 6 bases between them. Germline V CDR1 and CDR2: SEHNR, FQNEAQ (reference sequence). The CDR3 covers 14 residues. The CDR3 reads CASSLGALNTEAFF. The CDR3 DNA reads TGTGCCAGCAGCTTAGGGGCACTGAACACTGAAGCTTTCTTT.

V and J are TRBV7-2 and TRBJ1-2; D remains ambiguous. This CDR3 contains 12 residues. The germline V gene encodes CDR1 SGHTA and CDR2 FQGNSA. Trimming removed 5 bases at V and 4 bases at J, with 8 bases between. CDR3 DNA: TGTGCCAGCAGCCTCTCAGTCTATGGCTACACCTTC. Its translation: CASSLSVYGYTF. The full variable domain, rest sourced from reference TRBV7-2 and TRBJ1-2, is GAGVSQSPSNKVTEKGKDVELRCDPISGHTALYWYRQSLGQGLEFLIYFQGNSAPDKSGLPSDRFSAERTGGSVSTLTIQRTQQEDSAVYLCASSLSVYGYTFGSGTRLTVV.

The CDR3 bases are TGTGCCACCAGCGCCTTACTCACAGGTTATGGCTACACCTTC. Its translation is CATSALLTGYGYTF. J is TRBJ1-2 and V is TRBV15; a possible D gene is TRBD1 (5 bases). The germline gives CDR1 LNHNV, CDR2 YYDKDF (reference sequence). This CDR3 comprises 14 residues. Trimming removed 5 bases at V and 5 bases at J, with 15 bases between.

The chain is built from TRBV4-1 and TRBJ2-1, with D possibly matching TRBD2 (5 bases). V was shortened by 2 bases and J by 0 bases, with 14 bases between the two germline ends. Germline V gene lookup returns CDR1 MGHRA and CDR2 YSYEKL. The CDR3 length is 17 residues. This chain's CDR3 is CASSQWAEEVSYNEQFF. CDR3 nucleotide sequence: TGCGCCAGCAGCCAATGGGCGGAGGAGGTCTCCTACAATGAGCAGTTCTTC.

This chain links TRBV7-9 with TRBJ2-3, with a tentative D call TRBD1 (6 bases). CDR3 length: 13 amino acids. V was shortened by 5 bases and J by 3 bases, with 9 bases between the two germline ends. Germline CDR1 is SEHNR and CDR2 is FQNEAQ (reference sequence). CDR3 nucleotide sequence: TGTGCCAGCAGCAGGACAGAAACAGATACGCAGTATTTT. Protein: CASSRTETDTQYF.

Judged by abundance, this clone is medium-sized. This sample includes further DNA sequences coding for the same CDR3. The V and J genes are TRBV5-6 and TRBJ2-7; TRBD1 matches 9 bases. Losses at the gene ends were 4 bases for V and 5 bases for J; bases not matched to a gene: 10. Germline CDR1 is SGHDT and CDR2 is YYEEEE. CDR3 length equals 15 residues. This CDR3 reads CASSPPGQGTHEQYF. CDR3 in DNA: TGTGCCAGCAGCCCTCCGGGACAGGGTACCCACGAGCAGTACTTC.

The chain couples TRBV15 to TRBJ1-2; D gene ambiguous. From germline, CDR1 is LNHNV and CDR2 YYDKDF (reference sequence). Trimming shortened V by 0 bases and J by 1 base, and 18 bases separated the two germline ends. This CDR3 comprises 18 residues. The CDR3 loop is CATSRDKGGGVDNYGYTF. The CDR3 DNA sequence: TGTGCCACCAGCAGAGATAAAGGCGGTGGGGTCGATAACTATGGCTACACCTTC.

This chain links TRBV4-2 with TRBJ2-3, with D tentatively TRBD2 (6 bases). Trimming stripped 4 bases from V and 0 bases from J, with 11 bases between. The CDR3 has 15 residues. Germline V gives CDR1 LGHNA, CDR2 YNFKEQ. The CDR3 is CASSPTSLSTDTQYF. CDR3 nucleotides: TGTGCCAGCAGCCCGACTAGTCTCAGCACAGATACGCAGTATTTT.

The V gene is TRBV6-6, the J gene TRBJ2-3; no clear D. CDR1 is MNHNY, CDR2 SVGAGI, per germline (reference sequence). Trimming took 2 bases from V and 6 from J, leaving 18 bases between them. The CDR3 sequence is 16 residues long. CDR3 DNA sequence: TGTGCCAGCAGTTACGACGGGCTACCCACCGGGGATACGCAGTATTTT. As protein: CASSYDGLPTGDTQYF.

This sequence joins TRBV25-1 and TRBJ1-1; D might be TRBD1 (6 bases). The V gene's germline CDR1 is MGHDK and CDR2 SYGVNS. V was pared by 7 bases and J by 4 bases, with 19 bases between. The CDR3 has 15 amino acids. CDR3 sequence (DNA): TGTGCCAGCACTCCCGGGGGCAGGGCGGGCACTGAAGCTTTCTTT. Its translation is CASTPGGRAGTEAFF.

The gene calls are TRBV11-2 and TRBJ2-3; TRBD2 aligns across 14 bases. V lost 5 bases to trimming and J lost 3 bases; unmatched junction nucleotides: 4. This CDR3 has 16 residues. Germline CDR1 is SGHAT and CDR2 is FQNNGV. The CDR3 DNA follows: TGTGCCAGCAGCCCGCGGACTAGCGGGAGGACAGATACGCAGTATTTT. This sequence encodes CASSPRTSGRTDTQYF.

V and J are TRBV4-1 and TRBJ2-7, with 10 bases fitting TRBD2. The CDR3 is 16 amino acids. Germline CDR1 MGHRA, CDR2 YSYEKL. J was trimmed by 0 bases and V by 1 base; bases with no gene match: 3. For the CDR3, the DNA is TGCGCCAGCAGCCAAGGTCCTAGCGGGGGCTCCTACGAGCAGTACTTC. Amino acids: CASSQGPSGGSYEQYF.

The chain uses TRBV6-6 and TRBJ2-1; tentative D call: TRBD1 (6 bases). V lost 6 bases, J lost 9 bases, and 12 bases lay in between. The CDR3 totals 12 residues. Germline CDR1 MNHNY, CDR2 SVGAGI (reference sequence). CDR3 loop: CASSQGGGEQFF. In DNA, the CDR3 is TGTGCCAGCAGCCAAGGGGGTGGTGAGCAGTTCTTC.

V gene TRBV5-1 combines with J gene TRBJ2-1; TRBD1 might be the D (6 bases). This CDR3 has 15 amino acids. Germline values: CDR1 SGHRS, CDR2 YFSETQ. With 4 bases removed from V and 0 bases from J, the gap between germline ends came to 11 bases. CDR3: CASSRDIFSYNEQFF. The DNA of the CDR3 is TGCGCCAGCAGCAGGGACATCTTCTCCTACAATGAGCAGTTCTTC.

This chain connects TRBV7-3 to TRBJ2-1; 7 nucleotides align to TRBD2. The CDR3 sequence is 16 residues long. Germline V CDR1 and CDR2: SGHTA, FQGTGA. With 4 bases clipped from V and 9 bases from J, the junction kept 15 bases outside the gene matches. The CDR3 is CASSSQPSGARGEQFF. Written as DNA, the CDR3 is TGTGCCAGCAGCTCCCAGCCCAGCGGGGCAAGGGGTGAGCAGTTCTTC.

The V gene is TRBV14, the J gene TRBJ2-1, with TRBD2 matching over 10 bases. The CDR3 runs 16 residues. In germline, CDR1 is SGHDN, CDR2 FVKESK. V lost 4 bases and J lost 0; bases outside the gene matches: 3. The DNA for the CDR3 is TGTGCCAGCAGCCCCGCTAGCGGGAGCTCCTACAATGAGCAGTTCTTC. Amino acid sequence: CASSPASGSSYNEQFF.

V is TRBV6-1 and J is TRBJ2-1; D is unclear. V lost 6 bases to trimming and J lost 0 bases, with 6 bases between them. Germline V gene sequence: CDR1 MNHNS, CDR2 SASEGT. The CDR3 runs 13 residues. The CDR3 bases are TGTGCCAGCAGGGCCAGCTCCTACAATGAGCAGTTCTTC. It codes for CASRASSYNEQFF.

As concerns this clone: The sample contains more than one DNA sequence encoding this CDR3. The chain recombines TRBV28 with TRBJ2-5; 8 bases agree with TRBD1. Germline V gene lookup returns CDR1 MDHEN and CDR2 SYDVKM. The CDR3 is 16 residues long. J lost 1 base, V lost 3 bases, and 7 bases had no gene match. The CDR3 sequence is CASSLGETGGQETQYF. Here the CDR3 DNA reads TGTGCCAGCAGTTTGGGGGAAACAGGGGGCCAAGAGACCCAGTACTTC.

V is TRBV11-3 and J is TRBJ2-1; 13 nucleotides match TRBD2. CDR1 is SGHNT and CDR2 is YENEEA in the germline V gene. The V segment lost 1 base and the J segment 8 bases; nucleotides outside the gene matches: 2. The CDR3 runs 15 residues. The CDR3 is CASSLGTSGSYEQFF. The CDR3 bases are TGTGCCAGCAGCTTAGGGACTAGCGGGAGCTATGAGCAGTTCTTC.

This clone was seen a few times. The chain joins TRBV27 to TRBJ1-3; TRBD1 agrees at 7 bases. Germline values: CDR1 MNHEY, CDR2 SMNVEV (reference sequence). The CDR3 consists of 15 residues. The V gene end was trimmed by 7 bases and the J gene end by 0 bases; junction bases not matched to a gene: 6. In DNA form, the CDR3 reads TGTGCCAGCATGAGAGGGGGCTCCTCTGGAAACACCATATATTTT. It codes for CASMRGGSSGNTIYF.

The rearrangement links TRBV19 to TRBJ1-1, with D maybe TRBD1 (6 bases). V was cut by 5 bases and J by 8 bases, with 15 bases left in between. The length of the CDR3 is 13 residues. Germline loops: CDR1 LNHDA, CDR2 SQIVND (reference sequence). The CDR3 here is CASSRFGQSEAFF. CDR3 in DNA: TGTGCCAGTAGTCGGTTCGGACAGAGCGAAGCTTTCTTT.

The J gene is TRBJ2-3, the V gene TRBV10-3; tentatively, D is TRBD2 (6 bases). The germline gives CDR1 ENHRY, CDR2 SYGVKD. This CDR3 spans 11 amino acids. V lost 10 bases and J lost 4, with 9 bases in between. The CDR3 DNA reads TGTGCCACGACGGGGGCAGATACGCAGTATTTT. It codes for CATTGADTQYF.

J is TRBJ2-2 and V is TRBV14; 11 nucleotides agree with TRBD2. The CDR3 has 17 residues. CDR1 and CDR2 (germline): SGHDN, FVKESK. Trimming removed 1 base from V and 4 bases from J; junction bases left unmatched: 5. CDR3 protein: CASSQVLGTSGTGELFF. The CDR3 coding sequence is TGTGCCAGCAGCCAAGTTCTCGGGACTAGCGGCACCGGGGAGCTGTTTTTT.

This sequence joins TRBV7-6 and TRBJ1-4; TRBD1 is a possible D gene (5 bases). CDR3 length: 14 amino acids. Between the trimmed V and J ends, which lost 5 bases and 5 bases, there was a span of 12 bases. CDR1 and CDR2 (germline): SGHVS, FNYEAQ. CDR3 nucleotides: TGTGCCAGCAGCACTCGACAGTGGAATGAAAAACTGTTTTTT. It codes for CASSTRQWNEKLFF.

This sequence joins TRBV7-8 and TRBJ2-7; 9 positions agree with TRBD1. V lost 4 bases and J lost 1; bases outside the gene matches: 5. Germline V lookup: CDR1 SGHVS, CDR2 FQNEAQ. The CDR3 totals 15 residues. Here the CDR3 DNA reads TGTGCCAGCAGCTACGGCGGGACAGGGTCCTACGAGCAGTACTTC. Its translation is CASSYGGTGSYEQYF. Full variable domain (missing parts from reference TRBV7-8 and TRBJ2-7): GAGVSQSPRYKVAKRGQDVALRCDPISGHVSLFWYQQALGQGPEFLTYFQNEAQLDKSGLPSDRFFAERPEGSVSTLKIQRTQQEDSAVYLCASSYGGTGSYEQYFGPGTRLTVT.

The chain carries TRBV6-1 and TRBJ2-1; TRBD1 agrees at 7 bases. Trimming removed 8 bases from V and 8 bases from J; junction bases left unmatched: 15. The germline CDR1 and CDR2 sequences are MNHNS and SASEGT. The CDR3 is 15 residues long. The CDR3 loop is CASVKGGATIYEQFF. The CDR3 coding sequence is TGTGCCAGCGTAAAAGGGGGCGCTACCATCTATGAGCAGTTCTTC.